This T cell receptor beta chain was documented in a study of Tregs in tolerant kidney transplant recipients. This table comes from immunoSEQ multiplex PCR, and its TCRdb copy is limited to in-frame clones, with some not included. Here the sample spans some 240,000 clones, about 80% being singletons. CD4+CD25+CD127- Tregs, CD4+CD25- non-Tregs, CD4 and CD8 cells were sorted. This CDR3 comprises 15 residues. The germline V and J ends were trimmed by 0 bases and 6 bases, with 14 bases remaining between them. Looked up from germline, CDR1 is GTSNPN and CDR2 is SVGIG (reference sequence). The sequence was collected from a human donor in good health. The rearrangement joins TRBV30 to TRBJ1-4; maybe TRBD1 (6 bases). Sequenced: CD4+ T cells from blood. The CDR3 sequence: CAWSVVGRGDEKLFF. The CDR3 DNA follows: TGTGCCTGGAGTGTAGTCGGCAGGGGTGATGAAAAACTGTTTTTT.